What follows are 5 T cell receptor beta chains derived from one specimen sequenced in a study of blood T cells in healthy people across ages. A second 7 to 11 cycle PCR used barcoded and J-beta primers. Each CDR3 protein gets one entry after TCRdb re-called the 5' RACE reads with MiXCR. The table lists nearly 800,000 distinct CDR3 sequences, around 25% of them singletons. This sample was shared with a second study, whose subject was T cells of mothers and their children.

Input material: blood. Receptors originate from a boy between 5 and 17 years old in good health.

This rearrangement joins TRBV6-5 to TRBJ2-7; no definite D call. V lost 11 bases and J lost 8, with 22 bases in between. The germline CDR1 and CDR2 sequences are MNHEY and SVGAGI. The CDR3 contains 13 residues. The CDR3 nucleotides read TGTGCCGGACGTATCCCGTCGGTCTGCCAGCAGTACTTC. This sequence encodes CAGRIPSVCQQYF.

Notes on this clonotype: A much bigger clone sits one base away, suggesting this may be a read error. V is TRBV9 and J is TRBJ2-5, with 7 bases that match TRBD2. V was clipped by 0 bases and J by 1 base; unmatched bases: 3. Germline V CDR1 and CDR2: SGDLS, YYNGEE. This CDR3 is 15 amino acids long. CDR3 sequence reads: CASSVVGGGQETQYF. For the CDR3, the DNA is TGTGCCAGCAGCGTAGTCGGCGGGGGCCAAGAGACCCAGTACTTC.

This clonotype was seen many times. The genes are TRBV6-2 or TRBV6-3 and TRBJ2-1, with 10 bases that match TRBD2. V gave up 1 base and J gave up 7 bases; unmatched junction bases: 16. The CDR3 extends over 19 amino acids. CDR1 and CDR2 (germline): MNHEY, SVGEGT. CDR3 sequence reads: CASSYFPPAPSGRYNEQFF. CDR3 DNA: TGTGCCAGCAGTTACTTCCCACCCGCTCCTAGCGGGAGATATAATGAGCAGTTCTTC.

This clonotype has only a few counts. The J gene is TRBJ1-1, the V gene TRBV14, with D possibly matching TRBD1 (6 bases). V was cut by 4 bases and J by 8 bases, with 8 bases left in between. CDR1 and CDR2 (germline): SGHDN, FVKESK. The CDR3 has 11 amino acids. CDR3 in DNA: TGTGCCAGCAGCCGGGGGCTCGAAGCTTTCTTT. It yields the protein CASSRGLEAFF.

This clonotype was counted a few times. The rearrangement uses TRBV27 and TRBJ2-2; 7 bases fit TRBD1. V lost 11 bases to trimming and J lost 2 bases; unmatched junction nucleotides: 8. Germline lookup yields CDR1 MNHEY and CDR2 SMNVEV (reference sequence). The CDR3 spans 14 residues. CDR3: CASGDSLNTGELFF. For the CDR3, the DNA is TGTGCCTCCGGGGACAGCTTAAACACCGGGGAGCTGTTTTTT.